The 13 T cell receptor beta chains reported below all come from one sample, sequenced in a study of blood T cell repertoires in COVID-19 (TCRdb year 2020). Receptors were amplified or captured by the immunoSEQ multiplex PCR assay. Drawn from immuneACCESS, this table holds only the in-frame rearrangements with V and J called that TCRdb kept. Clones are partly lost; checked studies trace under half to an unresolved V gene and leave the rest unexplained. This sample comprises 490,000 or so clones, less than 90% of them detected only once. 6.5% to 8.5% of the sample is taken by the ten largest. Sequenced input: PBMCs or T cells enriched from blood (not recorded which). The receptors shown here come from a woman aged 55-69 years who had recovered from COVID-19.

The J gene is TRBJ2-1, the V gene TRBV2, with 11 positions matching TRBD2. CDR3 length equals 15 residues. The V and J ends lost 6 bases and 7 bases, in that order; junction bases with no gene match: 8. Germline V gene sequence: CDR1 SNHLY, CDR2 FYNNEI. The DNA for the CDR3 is TGTGCCAGCAGCCAAACTAGCGGGGGACGTAATGAGCAGTTCTTC. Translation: CASSQTSGGRNEQFF.

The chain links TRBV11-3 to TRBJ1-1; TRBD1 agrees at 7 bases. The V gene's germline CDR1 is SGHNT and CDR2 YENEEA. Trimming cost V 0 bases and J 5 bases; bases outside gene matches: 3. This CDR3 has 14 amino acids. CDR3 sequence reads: CASSLEARGTEAFF. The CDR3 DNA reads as TGTGCCAGCAGCTTAGAGGCCAGGGGGACTGAAGCTTTCTTT.

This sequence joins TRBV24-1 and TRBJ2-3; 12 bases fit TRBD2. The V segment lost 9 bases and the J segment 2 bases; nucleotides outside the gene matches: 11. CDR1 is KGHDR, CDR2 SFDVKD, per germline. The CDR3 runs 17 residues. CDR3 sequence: CATQTSGGNKYTDTQYF. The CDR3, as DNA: TGTGCCACCCAGACTAGCGGGGGCAACAAGTACACAGATACGCAGTATTTT.

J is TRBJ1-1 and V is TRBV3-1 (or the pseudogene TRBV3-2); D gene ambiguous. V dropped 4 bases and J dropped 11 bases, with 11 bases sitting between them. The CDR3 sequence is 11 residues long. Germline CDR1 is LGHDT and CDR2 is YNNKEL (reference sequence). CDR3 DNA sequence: TGTGCCAGCAGCCGGAGCCGGGAGGCTTTCTTT. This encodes CASSRSREAFF.

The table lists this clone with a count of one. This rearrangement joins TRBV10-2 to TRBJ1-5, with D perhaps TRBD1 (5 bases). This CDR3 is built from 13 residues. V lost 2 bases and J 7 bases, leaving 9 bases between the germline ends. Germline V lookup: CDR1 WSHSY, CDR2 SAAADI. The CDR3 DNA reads TGCGCCAGCAGTGAGATGGGGCAGCAGCCCCAGCATTTT. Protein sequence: CASSEMGQQPQHF.

CDR3 protein: CAISLTGDTGELFF. CDR3 DNA: TGTGCCATCAGCCTAACAGGCGATACCGGGGAGCTGTTTTTT. This chain links TRBV10-3 with TRBJ2-2; tentative D call: TRBD1 (5 bases). V lost 6 bases to trimming and J lost 5 bases, with 13 bases between them. Germline V gene data show CDR1 as ENHRY and CDR2 as SYGVKD. The CDR3 spans 14 residues.

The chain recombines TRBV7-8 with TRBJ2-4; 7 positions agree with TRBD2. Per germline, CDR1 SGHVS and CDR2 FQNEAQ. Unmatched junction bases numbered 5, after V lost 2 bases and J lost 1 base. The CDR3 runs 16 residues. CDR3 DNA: TGTGCCAGCAGCTTAAGTCCCGGGGGGGCCAAAAACATTCAGTACTTC. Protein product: CASSLSPGGAKNIQYF.

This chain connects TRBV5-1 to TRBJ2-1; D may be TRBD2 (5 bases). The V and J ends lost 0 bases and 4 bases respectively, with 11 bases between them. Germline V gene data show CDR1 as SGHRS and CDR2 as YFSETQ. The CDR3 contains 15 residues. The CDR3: CASSLGGSGYNEQFF. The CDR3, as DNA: TGCGCCAGCAGCTTGGGAGGGTCGGGGTACAATGAGCAGTTCTTC.

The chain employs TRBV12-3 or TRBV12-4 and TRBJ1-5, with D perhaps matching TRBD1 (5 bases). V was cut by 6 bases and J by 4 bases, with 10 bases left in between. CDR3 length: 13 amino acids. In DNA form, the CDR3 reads TGTGCCAGCAGGGGAGGGGCAAATCAGCCCCAGCATTTT. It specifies CASRGGANQPQHF.

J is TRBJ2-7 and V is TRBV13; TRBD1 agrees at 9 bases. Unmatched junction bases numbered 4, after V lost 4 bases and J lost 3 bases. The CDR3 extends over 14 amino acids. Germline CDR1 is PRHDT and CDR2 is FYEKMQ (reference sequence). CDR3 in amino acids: CASSSRGQGYEQYF. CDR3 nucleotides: TGTGCCAGCAGCTCCAGGGGACAGGGCTACGAGCAGTACTTC.

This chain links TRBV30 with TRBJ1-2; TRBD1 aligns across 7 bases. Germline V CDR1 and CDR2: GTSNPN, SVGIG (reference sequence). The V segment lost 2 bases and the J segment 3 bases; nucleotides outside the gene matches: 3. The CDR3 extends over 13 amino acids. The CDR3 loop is CAWSKTGDYGYTF. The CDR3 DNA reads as TGTGCCTGGAGTAAAACAGGGGACTATGGCTACACCTTC.

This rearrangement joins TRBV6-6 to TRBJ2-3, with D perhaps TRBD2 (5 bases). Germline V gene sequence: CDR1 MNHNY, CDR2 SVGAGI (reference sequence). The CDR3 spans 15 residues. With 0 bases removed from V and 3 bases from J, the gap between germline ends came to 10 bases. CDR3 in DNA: TGTGCCAGCAGTTACTCAGAGGGCCGAACAGATACGCAGTATTTT. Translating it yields CASSYSEGRTDTQYF.

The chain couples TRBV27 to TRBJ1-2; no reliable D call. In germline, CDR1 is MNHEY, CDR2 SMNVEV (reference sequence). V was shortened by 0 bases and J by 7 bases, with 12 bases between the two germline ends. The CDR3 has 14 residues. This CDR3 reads CASSLSVRSSGYTF. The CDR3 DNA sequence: TGTGCCAGCAGTTTATCAGTCAGGTCGAGTGGCTACACCTTC.